Below, one TCR beta chain is given with its context. In the study's own analysis: Scientists estimated how many nucleated cells there were by amplifying reference gene primers. Generated by immunoSEQ multiplex PCR, the TCRdb table keeps only in-frame clones and is missing some. That table furnishes V, J and clone size, whereas the DNA furnished D and trimming. The table shows roughly 90,000 clones, with approximately 80% occurring only once. The data originate from a study of blood T cell repertoires in COVID-19. Overall study: Acute and convalescent COVID-19 specimens originated in the United States, Italy and Spain. From T cells, B-cell-depleted T cells, or PBMCs came the material, which was cDNA or gDNA.

Sequenced material: peripheral blood. The receptor's source is a woman in her seventies with acute or convalescent COVID-19.

The CDR3 loop reads CASRSHPSGGASGELFF. In nucleotides, the CDR3 is TGTGCCAGCAGGTCCCACCCAAGCGGGGGGGCCTCCGGGGAGCTGTTTTTT. The chain links TRBV5-5 to TRBJ2-2; 10 bases align to TRBD2. CDR1 is SGHKS, CDR2 YYEKEE, per germline (reference sequence). Trimming cost V 5 bases and J 6 bases; bases outside gene matches: 13. The CDR3 is made up of 17 amino acids.